The rows below give T cell receptor beta chains drawn from one sample of a study of T cell responses to AZD1222 COVID-19 vaccine. This table comes from immunoSEQ multiplex PCR, and its TCRdb copy is limited to in-frame clones, with some not included. This sample yields 110,000 to 150,000 clones, of which around nine tenths are seen a single time; over 1.5% belongs to the top ten. The sample consisted of peripheral blood, taken on day 0 of AZD1222 vaccination. The receptors were sampled from an adult in good health. CDR3s include the opening cysteine and the closing phenylalanine or tryptophan. The order of the fields is J gene, clone size, D gene, V gene, CDR3 protein, CDR3 DNA. A D gene is named only where the DNA matches it firmly. Clone size is not always given. Where it is, it says once, few, many or a class for expanded clones.

TRBJ1-3,.,.,TRBV3-1/TRBV3-2,CASSPVSSGNTIYF,TGTGCCAGCAGCCCCGTCTCCTCTGGAAACACCATATATTTT
TRBJ2-3,.,TRBD1,TRBV11-2,CASSLQGWRADTQYF,TGTGCCAGCAGTCTACAGGGGTGGCGGGCAGATACGCAGTATTTT
TRBJ2-7,.,.,TRBV9,CASSVGPKDSYEQYF,TGTGCCAGCAGCGTAGGTCCCAAGGACTCCTACGAGCAGTACTTC
TRBJ2-3,few,.,TRBV6-4,CASSDGLLSTDTQYF,TGTGCCAGCAGTGACGGACTCCTTAGCACAGATACGCAGTATTTT
TRBJ2-3,.,.,TRBV27,CASSSLARGADTQYF,TGTGCCAGCAGTTCCCTAGCTAGGGGGGCAGATACGCAGTATTTT
TRBJ2-5,.,.,TRBV11-3,CASSSAVRGGQETQYF,TGTGCCAGCAGCTCGGCTGTGAGGGGGGGGCAAGAGACCCAGTACTTC
TRBJ1-3,.,.,TRBV5-1,CASSLVPPRNSGNTIYF,TGCGCCAGCAGCTTGGTGCCCCCCCGGAATTCTGGAAACACCATATATTTT
TRBJ1-6,.,.,TRBV9,CASSSQNSPLHF,TGTGCCAGCAGCTCTCAAAATTCACCCCTCCACTTT
TRBJ2-3,.,TRBD2,TRBV29-1,CSSSGGSRGTDTQYF,TGCAGCTCCTCGGGAGGGAGTCGGGGCACAGATACGCAGTATTTT
TRBJ2-3,.,.,TRBV7-9,CASSLREGDTQYF,TGTGCCAGCAGCTTACGAGAGGGAGATACGCAGTATTTT
TRBJ1-5,once,.,TRBV15,CATSRLGGQPQHF,TGTGCCACCAGCAGACTGGGGGGTCAGCCCCAGCATTTT
TRBJ1-1,once,TRBD1,TRBV11-2,CASSSTGGVTEAFF,TGTGCCAGCAGCTCCACAGGGGGGGTCACTGAAGCTTTCTTT
TRBJ2-2,.,.,TRBV6-5,CATGLASGTGELFF,TGTGCCACGGGCCTAGCGAGTGGCACCGGGGAGCTGTTTTTT
TRBJ1-1,.,TRBD1,TRBV11-3,CASSLGGTGIHNTEAFF,TGTGCCAGCAGCTTAGGAGGGACAGGGATTCATAACACTGAAGCTTTCTTT
TRBJ2-5,.,.,TRBV5-1,CASSSIIQETQYF,TGCGCCAGCAGCTCGATTATCCAAGAGACCCAGTACTTC
TRBJ2-7,.,TRBD2,TRBV30,CAWSTGTSGRADYEQYF,TGTGCCTGGAGTACCGGGACTAGCGGGAGGGCCGACTACGAGCAGTACTTC